These 32 T cell receptor beta chains share one sample of origin, sequenced in a study of blood T cell repertoires in COVID-19. Here immunoSEQ multiplex PCR was the method, and the copy in TCRdb shows in-frame clones only, minus some. Among about 120,000 clones listed, around 77% were seen once. The sample consisted of peripheral blood. Receptor source: a human donor in a cohort sampled during active COVID-19.

The V and J genes are TRBV3-1 (or the pseudogene TRBV3-2) and TRBJ1-6; 11 nucleotides agree with TRBD1. Germline CDR1 is LGHDT and CDR2 is YNNKEL (reference sequence). The CDR3 sequence is 15 residues long. With V trimmed by 5 bases and J by 10 bases, 7 bases remained unmatched. The chain's CDR3 is CASSFRTGGISPLHF. The CDR3 region has the DNA TGTGCCAGCAGCTTTCGGACAGGGGGCATCTCACCCCTCCACTTT.

This clone was seen a handful of times. For the CDR3, the DNA is TGTGCCAGCAGTGGAGACAGGGGAATTTACGAGCAGTACTTC. Its protein is CASSGDRGIYEQYF. The chain combines TRBV13 with TRBJ2-7; 8 nucleotides match TRBD1. V gave up 6 bases and J gave up 4 bases; unmatched junction bases: 8. CDR1 is PRHDT, CDR2 FYEKMQ, per germline (reference sequence). The CDR3 runs 14 residues.

The table lists this clone with a few counts. The CDR3 region is CASSPGQGSGYTF. CDR3 DNA sequence: TGTGCCAGCTCTCCGGGACAGGGCTCTGGCTACACCTTC. The V gene is TRBV18, the J gene TRBJ1-2; TRBD1 aligns across 9 bases. The CDR3 is 13 residues long. The germline V gene has CDR1 KGHSH and CDR2 LQKENI. The V segment lost 6 bases and the J segment 7 bases; nucleotides outside the gene matches: 6.

Only a few counts were recorded for this clone. The chain carries TRBV12-3 or TRBV12-4 and TRBJ2-7; the match to TRBD1 covers 8 bases. The CDR3 is 12 amino acids. The junction had 2 bases not matched to a gene; V was cut back by 4 bases and J by 6 bases. CDR3 amino acids: CASSSTGGEQYF. In DNA, the CDR3 is TGTGCCAGCAGTTCCACAGGGGGCGAGCAGTACTTC.

This CDR3 reads CASRLSGQGSYGYTF. Here the CDR3 DNA reads TGTGCCAGCAGGCTCTCCGGACAGGGGTCCTATGGCTACACCTTC. The rearrangement uses TRBV3-1 (or the pseudogene TRBV3-2) and TRBJ1-2, with 9 bases identical to TRBD1. Germline lookup yields CDR1 LGHDT and CDR2 YNNKEL (reference sequence). The CDR3 runs 15 residues. The ends lost 6 bases at V and 4 bases at J; junction bases unmatched: 9.

The chain couples TRBV11-2 to TRBJ2-7; maybe TRBD1 (6 bases). CDR1 is SGHAT and CDR2 is FQNNGV in the germline V gene. There are 13 residues in the CDR3. V lost 5 bases to trimming and J lost 6 bases, with 14 bases between them. DNA for the CDR3: TGTGCCAGCAGCCCCTTACAGGGTCTCGAGCAGTACTTC. Translating it yields CASSPLQGLEQYF.

CDR3 sequence reads: CASSPQSGAAGANVLTF. CDR3 DNA: TGTGCCAGCTCACCACAGTCAGGGGCGGCTGGGGCCAACGTCCTGACTTTC. The rearrangement links TRBV18 to TRBJ2-6, with a weak D call TRBD1 (6 bases). The CDR3 spans 17 residues. V was cut by 1 base and J by 2 bases, with 12 bases left in between. CDR1 is KGHSH and CDR2 is LQKENI in the germline V gene.

This clone has more than one count but fewer than ten. This chain connects TRBV19 to TRBJ2-1; 9 nucleotides align to TRBD2. Per germline, CDR1 LNHDA and CDR2 SQIVND (reference sequence). J lost 4 bases, V lost 3 bases, and 7 bases had no gene match. The length of the CDR3 is 16 residues. In DNA, the CDR3 is TGTGCCAGTAGTATCAGCAGCGGGAGGTCTTACAATGAGCAGTTCTTC. This gives the protein CASSISSGRSYNEQFF. Full variable domain (missing parts from reference TRBV19 and TRBJ2-1): DGGITQSPKYLFRKEGQNVTLSCEQNLNHDAMYWYRQDPGQGLRLIYYSQIVNDFQKGDIAEGYSVSREKKESFPLTVTSAQKNPTAFYLCASSISSGRSYNEQFFGPGTRLTVL.

This clone appeared a few times. This chain uses TRBV7-6 with TRBJ1-2, with TRBD1 matching over 9 bases. Per germline, CDR1 SGHVS and CDR2 FNYEAQ. V lost 5 bases and J lost 6; bases outside the gene matches: 4. The CDR3 extends over 13 amino acids. Here the CDR3 reads CASSQGQGNGYTF. The CDR3 nucleotides are TGTGCCAGCAGCCAGGGACAGGGTAATGGCTACACCTTC.

V usage is TRBV6-2 or TRBV6-3 and J usage is TRBJ1-3; D perhaps matches TRBD1 (5 bases). This CDR3 has 14 amino acids. CDR1 MNHEY and CDR2 SVGEGT come from the germline V gene. The V end was cut by 3 bases, the J end by 3 bases, with 9 bases between. The CDR3 loop is CASSYSGNGNTIYF. The DNA for the CDR3 is TGTGCCAGCAGTTATTCAGGGAATGGAAACACCATATATTTT.

This chain uses TRBV29-1 with TRBJ1-3; maybe TRBD1 (5 bases). The germline V and J ends were trimmed by 4 bases and 0 bases, with 10 bases remaining between them. The CDR3 consists of 14 residues. CDR1 is SQVTM and CDR2 is ANQGSEA in the germline V gene. The CDR3 is CSVVGGDSGNTIYF. The CDR3 DNA is TGCAGCGTTGTCGGAGGGGACTCTGGAAACACCATATATTTT.

This clone was counted only a few times. This chain connects TRBV7-9 to TRBJ1-6; 9 bases are a match to TRBD1. V trimming: 5 bases; J trimming: 9 bases; junction bases outside the gene matches: 5. Germline values: CDR1 SEHNR, CDR2 FQNEAQ (reference sequence). The CDR3 has 14 amino acids. The CDR3, as DNA: TGTGCCAGCAGCCTTAGACAGGGGGGTTCACCCCTCCACTTT. It codes for CASSLRQGGSPLHF.

A single count supports this clone. The CDR3 loop is CASKTGTSSTDTQYF. CDR3 DNA: TGTGCCAGTAAAACCGGGACTAGTAGCACAGATACGCAGTATTTT. The chain is built from TRBV19 and TRBJ2-3; 8 nucleotides match TRBD2. Germline CDR1 and CDR2: LNHDA and SQIVND (reference sequence). The ends lost 7 bases at V and 0 bases at J; junction bases unmatched: 6. The CDR3 runs to 15 residues.

The rearrangement links TRBV5-5 to TRBJ1-2, with TRBD1 identical over 7 bases. The CDR3 is made up of 13 amino acids. The germline gives CDR1 SGHKS, CDR2 YYEKEE (reference sequence). V trimming: 1 base; J trimming: 12 bases; junction bases outside the gene matches: 9. This CDR3 is CASSLSPQGVDTF. CDR3 DNA sequence: TGTGCCAGCAGCTTGTCTCCCCAGGGGGTGGACACCTTC.

The rearrangement links TRBV6-1 to TRBJ2-7; D perhaps matches TRBD1 (5 bases). There are 17 residues in the CDR3. CDR1 MNHNS and CDR2 SASEGT come from the germline V gene. V gave up 4 bases and J gave up 3 bases, with 22 bases separating them. CDR3: CASSVGRHPNPLYEQYF. CDR3 nucleotides: TGTGCCAGCAGTGTGGGGCGACACCCCAACCCCCTCTACGAGCAGTACTTC.

The chain couples TRBV15 to TRBJ1-1, with a weak D call TRBD1 (5 bases). The V and J ends lost 1 base and 3 bases respectively, with 12 bases between them. Germline V gene data show CDR1 as LNHNV and CDR2 as YYDKDF (reference sequence). This CDR3 is built from 15 residues. As DNA, the CDR3 is TGTGCCACCAGCAGAGTCGGGGGTAGGGACACTGAAGCTTTCTTT. Encoded protein: CATSRVGGRDTEAFF. Full variable domain (missing parts from reference TRBV15 and TRBJ1-1): DAMVIQNPRYQVTQFGKPVTLSCSQTLNHNVMYWYQQKSSQAPKLLFHYYDKDFNNEADTPDNFQSRRPNTSFCFLDIRSPGLGDTAMYLCATSRVGGRDTEAFFGQGTRLTVV.

The rearrangement links TRBV28 to TRBJ1-1; D is possibly TRBD1 (5 bases). Germline values: CDR1 MDHEN, CDR2 SYDVKM. The germline V and J ends were trimmed by 5 bases and 5 bases, with 15 bases remaining between them. There are 14 residues in the CDR3. The DNA of the CDR3 is TGTGCCAGCAGTCTAGGGTTTGGGGGGACTGAAGCTTTCTTT. This gives the protein CASSLGFGGTEAFF.

This clone was counted once. The chain recombines TRBV10-2 with TRBJ2-7, with 10 positions matching TRBD1. Germline CDR1 WSHSY, CDR2 SAAADI. This CDR3 has 13 amino acids. V lost 6 bases to trimming and J lost 5 bases; unmatched junction nucleotides: 4. The CDR3 here is CASRQTGGHEQYF. CDR3 nucleotide sequence: TGCGCCAGCAGACAGACAGGGGGCCACGAGCAGTACTTC.

The rearrangement links TRBV24-1 to TRBJ2-1; tentatively, D is TRBD2 (6 bases). Germline CDR1 is KGHDR and CDR2 is SFDVKD. The CDR3 is 16 residues long. V was pared by 3 bases and J by 1 base, with 12 bases between. Here the CDR3 reads CATSDRGSGSYNEQFF. The CDR3 DNA follows: TGTGCCACCAGTGATCGGGGGAGTGGGTCCTACAATGAGCAGTTCTTC.

This chain uses TRBV19 with TRBJ2-6; 7 bases agree with TRBD2. The germline CDR1 and CDR2 sequences are LNHDA and SQIVND (reference sequence). Trimming took 8 bases from V and 2 from J; bases not matched to a gene: 0. CDR3 length: 13 residues. The CDR3 here is CASLAAGANVLTF. CDR3 sequence (DNA): TGTGCCAGTCTAGCGGCTGGGGCCAACGTCCTGACTTTC.

The CDR3, as DNA: TGCGCCAGCAGCCAAGGTACAGGGGGCCAAGAGACCCAGTACTTC. Protein product: CASSQGTGGQETQYF. The V call is TRBV4-1, the J call TRBJ2-5, with TRBD1 identical over 8 bases. Germline V CDR1 and CDR2: MGHRA, YSYEKL. The CDR3 runs 15 residues. The junction had 2 bases not matched to a gene; V was cut back by 1 base and J by 1 base.

This chain joins TRBV5-4 and TRBJ1-1, with TRBD1 matching over 7 bases. Unmatched junction bases numbered 14, after V lost 4 bases and J lost 8 bases. The CDR3 loop spans 15 amino acids. Germline CDR1 SGHNT, CDR2 YYREEE (reference sequence). CDR3 protein: CASSMPTGATVEAFF. The DNA for the CDR3 is TGTGCCAGCAGCATGCCAACAGGGGCGACGGTCGAAGCTTTCTTT.

V and J are TRBV5-4 and TRBJ1-6, with D possibly matching TRBD1 (6 bases). V lost 3 bases and J 0 bases, leaving 10 bases between the germline ends. The length of the CDR3 is 16 residues. CDR1 and CDR2 from the germline V gene are SGHNT and YYREEE (reference sequence). CDR3: CASSSRQDSYNSPLHF. CDR3 sequence (DNA): TGTGCCAGCAGCTCCCGACAGGACTCCTATAATTCACCCCTCCACTTT.

The chain is built from TRBV6-1 and TRBJ1-2, with D possibly TRBD1 on 6 matching bases. The CDR3 consists of 14 residues. V lost 3 bases and J lost 2, with 10 bases in between. Germline lookup yields CDR1 MNHNS and CDR2 SASEGT. The CDR3 DNA follows: TGTGCCAGCAGTGACACAGGGTTCAACTATGGCTACACCTTC. Residues: CASSDTGFNYGYTF.

This clone came up a few times. The chain employs TRBV23-1 and TRBJ2-3, with 8 nucleotides matching TRBD2. TRBV23-1 is an ORF, with its function uncertain. This CDR3 has 16 residues. J was trimmed by 2 bases and V by 8 bases; bases with no gene match: 12. The CDR3 region has the DNA TGCGCCAGCCTCCTCCGTATAGCGGGGAACACAGATACGCAGTATTTT. Its protein product is CASLLRIAGNTDTQYF.

The chain has TRBV11-2 and TRBJ2-7, with D possibly matching TRBD1 (6 bases). The CDR3 runs to 16 residues. From germline, CDR1 is SGHAT and CDR2 FQNNGV. Trimming stripped 1 base from V and 1 base from J, with 14 bases between. The DNA of the CDR3 is TGTGCCAGCAGCTTAGCCCAGGGGCTTGTGTCCTACGAGCAGTACTTC. Its translation is CASSLAQGLVSYEQYF. Together with reference TRBV11-2 and TRBJ2-7, the CDR3 gives the full variable domain: EAGVAQSPRYKIIEKRQSVAFWCNPISGHATLYWYQQILGQGPKLLIQFQNNGVVDDSQLPKDRFSAERLKGVDSTLKIQPAKLEDSAVYLCASSLAQGLVSYEQYFGPGTRLTVT.

This clone was seen more than once but under ten times. The V call is TRBV27, the J call TRBJ2-7; TRBD1 agrees at 8 bases. Germline V lookup: CDR1 MNHEY, CDR2 SMNVEV (reference sequence). V was clipped by 5 bases and J by 5 bases; unmatched bases: 2. The CDR3 extends over 12 amino acids. The CDR3 spells CASSRTGNEQYF. The DNA of the CDR3 is TGTGCCAGCAGTCGGACAGGGAACGAGCAGTACTTC.

CDR3 in amino acids: CASSGGTRGYEQYF. CDR3 nucleotides: TGTGCCAGCAGCGGGGGCACTCGTGGTTACGAGCAGTACTTC. J is TRBJ2-7 and V is TRBV5-6, with D possibly being TRBD1 (6 bases). The V gene lost 4 bases and the J gene lost 4 bases, with 15 bases spanning the gap. The CDR3 is 14 residues long. The germline V gene has CDR1 SGHDT and CDR2 YYEEEE.

The chain carries TRBV5-5 and TRBJ1-1; possible D gene TRBD1, 6 bases. CDR3 size: 14 residues. Germline-derived CDR1 and CDR2 are SGHKS and YYEKEE (reference sequence). Trimming removed 2 bases at V and 5 bases at J, with 13 bases between. In DNA form, the CDR3 reads TGTGCCAGCAGCTTCTTCTCACAGGGAACTGAAGCTTTCTTT. It yields the protein CASSFFSQGTEAFF. Full variable domain (outside the CDR3, taken from reference TRBV5-5 and TRBJ1-1): DAGVTQSPTHLIKTRGQQVTLRCSPISGHKSVSWYQQVLGQGPQFIFQYYEKEERGRGNFPDRFSARQFPNYSSELNVNALLLGDSALYLCASSFFSQGTEAFFGQGTRLTVV.

This clone was seen only a few times. The chain joins TRBV18 to TRBJ1-2, with D hard to call. CDR1 is KGHSH, CDR2 LQKENI, per germline. V lost 1 base, J lost 4 bases, and 13 bases lay in between. This CDR3 has 15 residues. CDR3 region: CASSPREAPGYGYTF. In DNA, the CDR3 is TGTGCCAGCTCACCACGGGAGGCCCCTGGCTATGGCTACACCTTC.

CDR3 nucleotide sequence: TGTGCCAGCAGTGAAGCGGGACAGGGGGCGCTTGGCTACACCTTC. It encodes CASSEAGQGALGYTF. This chain links TRBV6-1 with TRBJ1-2, with 12 nucleotides matching TRBD1. V was pared by 0 bases and J by 7 bases, with 3 bases of the junction left unmatched. The CDR3 covers 15 residues. Looked up from germline, CDR1 is MNHNS and CDR2 is SASEGT.

This clone has a handful of counts. The chain combines TRBV27 with TRBJ2-7, with D maybe TRBD2 (6 bases). Per germline, CDR1 MNHEY and CDR2 SMNVEV (reference sequence). CDR3 length: 14 residues. Trimming removed 4 bases at V and 0 bases at J, with 10 bases between. This chain's CDR3 is CASSSTRSSYEQYF. CDR3 bases: TGTGCCAGCAGTTCGACTAGAAGCTCCTACGAGCAGTACTTC.